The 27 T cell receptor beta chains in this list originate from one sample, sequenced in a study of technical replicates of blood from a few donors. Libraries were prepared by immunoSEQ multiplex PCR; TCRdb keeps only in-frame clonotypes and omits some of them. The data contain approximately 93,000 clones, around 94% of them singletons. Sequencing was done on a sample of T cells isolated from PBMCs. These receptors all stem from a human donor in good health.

The CDR3, as DNA: TGTGCCAGCAGCTCACAGGGGGATCAGCCCCAGCATTTT. Protein: CASSSQGDQPQHF. The chain carries TRBV7-9 and TRBJ1-5; 8 bases align to TRBD1. J was trimmed by 5 bases and V by 4 bases; bases with no gene match: 1. The CDR3 runs to 13 residues. Per the germline V gene, CDR1 is SEHNR and CDR2 is FQNEAQ (reference sequence).

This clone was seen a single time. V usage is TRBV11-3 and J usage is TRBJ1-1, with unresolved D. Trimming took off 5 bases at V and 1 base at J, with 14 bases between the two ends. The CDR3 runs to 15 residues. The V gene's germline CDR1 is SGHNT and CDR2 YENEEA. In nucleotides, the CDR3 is TGTGCCAGCAGCCCTCGGCCAGGAGGGAACACTGAAGCTTTCTTT. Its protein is CASSPRPGGNTEAFF.

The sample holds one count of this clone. CDR3 DNA sequence: TGTGCCAGTAAAACCCGGGAGGGCTGGAACACTGAAGCTTTCTTT. As protein: CASKTREGWNTEAFF. The chain links TRBV19 to TRBJ1-1; D is ambiguous. The CDR3 runs 15 residues. Trimming removed 7 bases from V and 1 base from J, with 16 bases in between. In germline, CDR1 is LNHDA, CDR2 SQIVND (reference sequence). Full variable domain (rest looked up from reference TRBV19 and TRBJ1-1): DGGITQSPKYLFRKEGQNVTLSCEQNLNHDAMYWYRQDPGQGLRLIYYSQIVNDFQKGDIAEGYSVSREKKESFPLTVTSAQKNPTAFYLCASKTREGWNTEAFFGQGTRLTVV.

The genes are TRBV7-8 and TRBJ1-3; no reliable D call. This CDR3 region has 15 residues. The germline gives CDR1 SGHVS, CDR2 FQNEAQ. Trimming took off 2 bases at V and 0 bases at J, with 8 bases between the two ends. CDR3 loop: CASSLREPSGNTIYF. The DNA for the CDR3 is TGTGCCAGCAGCTTAAGGGAGCCCTCTGGAAACACCATATATTTT.

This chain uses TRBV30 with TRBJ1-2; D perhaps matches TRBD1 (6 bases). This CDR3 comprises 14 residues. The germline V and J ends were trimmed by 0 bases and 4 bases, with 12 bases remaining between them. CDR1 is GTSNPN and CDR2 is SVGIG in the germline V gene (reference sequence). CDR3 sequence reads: CAWSVAGEGYGYTF. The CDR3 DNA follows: TGTGCCTGGAGTGTAGCAGGGGAGGGCTATGGCTACACCTTC.

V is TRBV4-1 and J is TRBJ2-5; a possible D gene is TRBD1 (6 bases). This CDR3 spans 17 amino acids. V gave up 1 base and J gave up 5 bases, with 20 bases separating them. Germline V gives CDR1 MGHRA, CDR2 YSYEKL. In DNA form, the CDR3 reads TGCGCCAGCAGCCAAGTAGGAAGGGGGAGATACGGTGAGACCCAGTACTTC. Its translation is CASSQVGRGRYGETQYF.

The DNA for the CDR3 is TGTGCCAGCAGTCTGACTAGCGGGATGGATGAGCAGTACTTC. As protein: CASSLTSGMDEQYF. The chain uses TRBV6-1 and TRBJ2-7; 11 bases line up with TRBD2. The CDR3 is 14 residues long. The V segment lost 5 bases and the J segment 7 bases; nucleotides outside the gene matches: 7. CDR1 is MNHNS, CDR2 SASEGT, per germline.

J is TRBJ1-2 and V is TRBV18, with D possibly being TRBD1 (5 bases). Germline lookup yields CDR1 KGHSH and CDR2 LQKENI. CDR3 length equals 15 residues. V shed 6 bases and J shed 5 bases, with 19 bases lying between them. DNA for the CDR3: TGTGCCAGCTCCCACCCCGGGGGGAACCTATATGGCTACACCTTC. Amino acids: CASSHPGGNLYGYTF.

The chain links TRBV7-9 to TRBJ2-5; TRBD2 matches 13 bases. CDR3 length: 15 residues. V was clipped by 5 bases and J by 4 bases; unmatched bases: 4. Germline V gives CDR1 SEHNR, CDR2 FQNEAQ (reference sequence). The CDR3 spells CASSPTSGRAETQYF. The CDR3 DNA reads TGTGCCAGCAGCCCAACTAGCGGGAGGGCAGAGACCCAGTACTTC.

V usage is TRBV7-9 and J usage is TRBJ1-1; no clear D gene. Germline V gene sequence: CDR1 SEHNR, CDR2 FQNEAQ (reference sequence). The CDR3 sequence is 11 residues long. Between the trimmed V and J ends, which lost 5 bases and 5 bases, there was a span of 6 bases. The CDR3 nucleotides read TGTGCCAGCAGCCGTAGAACTGAAGCTTTCTTT. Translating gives CASSRRTEAFF.

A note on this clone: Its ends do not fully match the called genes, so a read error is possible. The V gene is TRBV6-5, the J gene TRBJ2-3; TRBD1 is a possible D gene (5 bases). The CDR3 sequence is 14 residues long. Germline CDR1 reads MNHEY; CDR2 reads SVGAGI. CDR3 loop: CASSYSIGTGTQYF. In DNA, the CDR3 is TGTGCCAGCAGTTACTCGATCGGTACAGGTACGCAGTATTTT.

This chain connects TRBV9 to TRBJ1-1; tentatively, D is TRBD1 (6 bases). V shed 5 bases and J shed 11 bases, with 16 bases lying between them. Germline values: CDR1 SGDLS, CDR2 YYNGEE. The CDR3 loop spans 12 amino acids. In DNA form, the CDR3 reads TGTGCCAGCAGTGATACAGGGCTTCACGCTTTCTTT. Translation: CASSDTGLHAFF.

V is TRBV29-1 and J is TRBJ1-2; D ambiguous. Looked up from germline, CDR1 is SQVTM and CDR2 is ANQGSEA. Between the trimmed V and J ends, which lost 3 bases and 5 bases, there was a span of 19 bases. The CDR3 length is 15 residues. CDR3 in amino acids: CSVDSGALIHYGYTF. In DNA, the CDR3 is TGCAGCGTTGATTCAGGCGCCCTTATCCATTATGGCTACACCTTC.

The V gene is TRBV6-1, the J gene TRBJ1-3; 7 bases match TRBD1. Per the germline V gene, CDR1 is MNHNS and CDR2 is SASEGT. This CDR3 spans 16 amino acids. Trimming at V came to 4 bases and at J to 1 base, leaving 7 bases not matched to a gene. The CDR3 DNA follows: TGTGCCAGCAGTGGGATAAACAGGGGATCTGGAAACACCATATATTTT. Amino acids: CASSGINRGSGNTIYF.

The CDR3 DNA follows: TGTGCCAGCAGTTACGGGGCGGACTCTGGAAACACCATATATTTT. As protein: CASSYGADSGNTIYF. The chain carries TRBV6-5 and TRBJ1-3; possibly TRBD1 for D (5 bases). This CDR3 has 15 residues. Trimming took off 2 bases at V and 0 bases at J, with 8 bases between the two ends. Germline V lookup: CDR1 MNHEY, CDR2 SVGAGI.

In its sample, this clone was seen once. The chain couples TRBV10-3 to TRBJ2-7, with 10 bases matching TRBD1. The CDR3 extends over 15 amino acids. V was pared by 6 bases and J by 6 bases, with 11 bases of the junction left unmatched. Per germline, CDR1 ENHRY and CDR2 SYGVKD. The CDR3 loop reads CAIRDNGQGVTEQYF. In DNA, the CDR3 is TGTGCCATCAGAGACAACGGACAGGGGGTAACCGAGCAGTACTTC.

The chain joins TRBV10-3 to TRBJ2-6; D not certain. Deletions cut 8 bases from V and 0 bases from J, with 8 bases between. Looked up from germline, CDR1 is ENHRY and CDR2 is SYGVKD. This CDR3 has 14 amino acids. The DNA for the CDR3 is TGTGCCATCGGTAGTCCCTCTGGGGCCAACGTCCTGACTTTC. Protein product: CAIGSPSGANVLTF.

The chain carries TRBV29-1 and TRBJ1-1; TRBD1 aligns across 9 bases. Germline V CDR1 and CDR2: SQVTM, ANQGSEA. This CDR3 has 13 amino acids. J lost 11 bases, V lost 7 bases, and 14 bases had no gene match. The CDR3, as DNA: TGCAGCGCTAAGGACAGGGGTTCGATGGGGGCTTTCTTT. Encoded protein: CSAKDRGSMGAFF. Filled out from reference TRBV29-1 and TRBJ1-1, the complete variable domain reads SAVISQKPSRDICQRGTSLTIQCQVDSQVTMMFWYRQQPGQSLTLIATANQGSEATYESGFVIDKFPISRPNLTFSTLTVSNMSPEDSSIYLCSAKDRGSMGAFFGQGTRLTVV.

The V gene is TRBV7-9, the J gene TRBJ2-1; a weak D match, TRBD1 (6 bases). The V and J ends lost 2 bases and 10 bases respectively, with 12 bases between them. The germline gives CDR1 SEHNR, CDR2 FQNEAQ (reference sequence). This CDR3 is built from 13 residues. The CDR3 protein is CASSLTRGWEQFF. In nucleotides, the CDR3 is TGTGCCAGCAGCTTAACCAGGGGTTGGGAGCAGTTCTTC.

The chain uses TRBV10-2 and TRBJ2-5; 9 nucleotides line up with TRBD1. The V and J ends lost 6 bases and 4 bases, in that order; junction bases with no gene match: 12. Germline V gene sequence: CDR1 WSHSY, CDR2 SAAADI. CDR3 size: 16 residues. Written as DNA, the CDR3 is TGCGCCAGCAGCGGGACAGGGTCAAACTTATTAGAGACCCAGTACTTC. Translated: CASSGTGSNLLETQYF.

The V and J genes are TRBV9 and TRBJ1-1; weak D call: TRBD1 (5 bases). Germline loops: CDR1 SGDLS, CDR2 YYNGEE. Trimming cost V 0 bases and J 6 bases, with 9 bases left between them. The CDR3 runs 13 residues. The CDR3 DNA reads TGTGCCAGCAGCGTAGATCAGGGATCTGAAGCTTTCTTT. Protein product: CASSVDQGSEAFF.

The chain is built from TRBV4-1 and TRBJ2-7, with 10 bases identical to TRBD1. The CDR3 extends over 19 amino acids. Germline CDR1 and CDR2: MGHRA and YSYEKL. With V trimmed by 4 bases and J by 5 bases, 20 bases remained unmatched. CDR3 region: CASSPIPGYRDRGNNEQYF. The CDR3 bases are TGCGCCAGCAGCCCCATCCCTGGGTACCGGGACAGGGGTAACAACGAGCAGTACTTC.

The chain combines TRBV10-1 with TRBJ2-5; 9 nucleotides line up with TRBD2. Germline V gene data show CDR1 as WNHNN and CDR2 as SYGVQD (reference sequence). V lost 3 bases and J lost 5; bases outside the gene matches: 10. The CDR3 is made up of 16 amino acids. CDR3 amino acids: CASSDILSGRRETQYF. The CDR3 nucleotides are TGCGCCAGCAGTGACATCCTTAGCGGGAGACGCGAGACCCAGTACTTC.

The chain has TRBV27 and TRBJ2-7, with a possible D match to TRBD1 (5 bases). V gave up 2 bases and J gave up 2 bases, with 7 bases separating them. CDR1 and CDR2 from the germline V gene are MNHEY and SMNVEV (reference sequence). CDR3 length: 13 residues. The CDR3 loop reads CASSLQGTYEQYF. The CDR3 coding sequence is TGTGCCAGCAGTTTACAGGGAACCTACGAGCAGTACTTC.

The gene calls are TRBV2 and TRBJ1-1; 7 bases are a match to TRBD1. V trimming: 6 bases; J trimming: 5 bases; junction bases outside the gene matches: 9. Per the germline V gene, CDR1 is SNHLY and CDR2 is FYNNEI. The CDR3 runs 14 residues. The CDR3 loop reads CASRGTGVRTEAFF. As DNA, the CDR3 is TGTGCCAGCAGGGGAACAGGGGTTAGGACTGAAGCTTTCTTT. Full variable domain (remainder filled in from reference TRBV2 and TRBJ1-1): EPEVTQTPSHQVTQMGQEVILRCVPISNHLYFYWYRQILGQKVEFLVSFYNNEISEKSEIFDDQFSVERPDGSNFTLKIRSTKLEDSAMYFCASRGTGVRTEAFFGQGTRLTVV.

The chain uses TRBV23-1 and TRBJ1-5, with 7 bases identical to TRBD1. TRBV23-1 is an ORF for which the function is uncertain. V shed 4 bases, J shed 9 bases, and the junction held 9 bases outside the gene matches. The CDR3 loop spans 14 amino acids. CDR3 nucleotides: TGCGCCAGCAGTCCCAACCACCAGGGGGGGCCCCAGCATTTT. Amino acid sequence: CASSPNHQGGPQHF.

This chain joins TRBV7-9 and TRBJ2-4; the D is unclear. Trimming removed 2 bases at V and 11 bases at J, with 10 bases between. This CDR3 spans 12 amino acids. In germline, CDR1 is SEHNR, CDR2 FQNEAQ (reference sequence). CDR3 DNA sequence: TGTGCCAGCAGCTTACTGGGCCAGGTTCAGTACTTC. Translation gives CASSLLGQVQYF.